These 32 T cell receptor beta chains were all obtained from the same sample, sequenced in a study of CD8+CD57+ T cells in acquired aplastic anemia. An expansion of CD8+CD57+ cells by flow cytometry had been shown in patients chosen for sequencing. Genomic DNA was employed as the template in profiling TCR beta VDJ and CDR3. TCRdb analysed the reads with MiXCR anew, one entry per CDR3 protein. The sample holds hundreds of thousands of distinct CDR3 sequences, 50% to 65% seen once. The source material was sorted CD4+, CD8+, or CD8+CD57+ T cells (not recorded which) from PBMCs. The receptors here all came from a human donor with aplastic anemia.

This clonotype was counted at least ten times. The V gene is TRBV29-1, the J gene TRBJ2-3; 10 positions agree with TRBD2. This CDR3 has 14 amino acids. The J segment lost 4 bases and the V segment lost 1 base, leaving 2 bases of the junction unmatched. From germline, CDR1 is SQVTM and CDR2 ANQGSEA. The CDR3 is CSVEGLAGADTQYF. The CDR3 nucleotides are TGCAGCGTTGAAGGTCTAGCGGGAGCAGATACGCAGTATTTT.

V usage is TRBV10-3 and J usage is TRBJ2-2; maybe TRBD1 (6 bases). Germline V lookup: CDR1 ENHRY, CDR2 SYGVKD. V dropped 4 bases and J dropped 5 bases, with 14 bases sitting between them. The CDR3 totals 15 residues. The CDR3 is CAISGYTGTTGELFF. The CDR3 DNA reads as TGTGCCATCAGTGGATACACGGGGACAACCGGGGAGCTGTTTTTT.

The V gene is TRBV7-9, the J gene TRBJ2-5, with a tentative D call TRBD2 (5 bases). The germline V and J ends were trimmed by 4 bases and 4 bases, with 31 bases remaining between them. The germline gives CDR1 SEHNR, CDR2 FQNEAQ (reference sequence). The CDR3 sequence is 20 residues long. CDR3 region: CASSSPPLREPSHAVETQYF. The CDR3, as DNA: TGTGCCAGCAGCTCCCCGCCGCTACGGGAACCAAGCCACGCAGTAGAGACCCAGTACTTC.

Ten or more counts support this clonotype. The rearrangement joins TRBV10-1 to TRBJ2-3; no clear D. CDR3 length equals 15 residues. In germline, CDR1 is WNHNN, CDR2 SYGVQD (reference sequence). Deletions cut 0 bases from V and 2 bases from J, with 9 bases between. The CDR3: CASSESTLHTDTQYF. CDR3 nucleotide sequence: TGCGCCAGCAGTGAGTCGACTCTTCACACAGATACGCAGTATTTT.

This rearrangement joins TRBV7-2 to TRBJ2-7; possible D gene TRBD2, 5 bases. The CDR3 loop spans 15 amino acids. CDR1 is SGHTA and CDR2 is FQGNSA in the germline V gene. V lost 7 bases and J lost 0, with 16 bases in between. The CDR3 DNA follows: TGTGCCAGCACCAGTAGCGTGACGAGCTCCTACGAGCAGTACTTC. It translates to CASTSSVTSSYEQYF. Complete variable domain (other parts from reference TRBV7-2 and TRBJ2-7): GAGVSQSPSNKVTEKGKDVELRCDPISGHTALYWYRQSLGQGLEFLIYFQGNSAPDKSGLPSDRFSAERTGGSVSTLTIQRTQQEDSAVYLCASTSSVTSSYEQYFGPGTRLTVT.

This clonotype showed up many times. This rearrangement joins TRBV9 to TRBJ1-2; weak D call: TRBD1 (5 bases). The CDR3 loop spans 13 amino acids. Trimming took off 0 bases at V and 4 bases at J, with 7 bases between the two ends. In germline, CDR1 is SGDLS, CDR2 YYNGEE. CDR3 amino acids: CASSVGGSYGYTF. In DNA form, the CDR3 reads TGTGCCAGCAGCGTAGGGGGGAGCTATGGCTACACCTTC.

Regarding this clonotype: The germline gene is not matched at one end of the junction; a read error may be the cause. The DNA for the CDR3 is TGCGCCAGCAGAGACCAGTGGGGCGGGGAGCTGTTTTTT. This encodes CASRDQWGGELFF. This chain joins TRBV7-9 and TRBJ2-2; D call uncertain. The CDR3 runs to 13 residues. The germline gives CDR1 SEHNR, CDR2 FQNEAQ (reference sequence). Drawing the rest from reference TRBV7-9 and TRBJ2-2, the complete variable domain is DTGVSQNPRHKITKRGQNVTFRCDPISEHNRLYWYRQTLGQGPEFLTYFQNEAQLEKSRLLSDRFSAERPKGSFSTLEIQRTEQGDSAMYLCASRDQWGGELFFGEGSRLTVL.

CDR3 coding DNA: TGTGCCAGCAGTGACGAGGGAGGCACTGAAGCTTTCTTT. Translated: CASSDEGGTEAFF. The V and J genes are TRBV2 and TRBJ1-1; D call uncertain. The CDR3 extends over 13 amino acids. V was trimmed by 3 bases and J by 4 bases, leaving 9 bases between them. The germline V gene has CDR1 SNHLY and CDR2 FYNNEI.

V gene TRBV24-1 combines with J gene TRBJ1-2; no definite D call. V shed 2 bases and J shed 7 bases, with 4 bases lying between them. CDR3 length equals 11 residues. Germline V lookup: CDR1 KGHDR, CDR2 SFDVKD. CDR3 loop: CATSDWGGYTF. DNA of the CDR3: TGTGCCACCAGTGATTGGGGTGGCTACACCTTC.

This clonotype was seen ten or more times. V gene TRBV12-3 or TRBV12-4 combines with J gene TRBJ1-3; the match to TRBD1 covers 7 bases. CDR3 length: 13 amino acids. Trimming removed 5 bases from V and 8 bases from J; junction bases left unmatched: 6. CDR3 loop: CASSDRQGYTIYF. DNA for the CDR3: TGTGCCAGCAGTGACCGACAGGGATACACCATATATTTT.

CDR3 DNA sequence: TGTGCCAGCAGAGCAGTAGCGGGAGGAGATACGCAGTATTTT. It yields the protein CASRAVAGGDTQYF. The rearrangement links TRBV9 to TRBJ2-3; 10 nucleotides agree with TRBD2. Trimming cost V 5 bases and J 5 bases; bases outside gene matches: 5. The length of the CDR3 is 14 residues. Germline loops: CDR1 SGDLS, CDR2 YYNGEE.

This clonotype was seen repeatedly, ten times or more. J is TRBJ1-6 and V is TRBV20-1; 8 bases fit TRBD1. The CDR3 spans 13 residues. V trimming: 5 bases; J trimming: 9 bases; junction bases outside the gene matches: 6. Germline CDR1 and CDR2: DFQATT and SNEGSKA (reference sequence). The CDR3 DNA sequence: TGCAGTGCTCCGGGACAGGCCGGTTCACCCCTCCACTTT. As protein: CSAPGQAGSPLHF.

Comment on this clonotype: In this CDR3 the conserved last residue, phenylalanine or tryptophan, is missing, so a read error is likely. For the CDR3, the DNA is TGTGCCAGCACGCAGGGGACTAGCACAGATACGCAGTATCTT. Translated: CASTQGTSTDTQYL. The rearrangement uses TRBV14 and TRBJ2-3; either TRBD1 or TRBD2 may fit D (6 bases each). Trimming cost V 7 bases and J 0 bases, with 11 bases left between them. CDR1 and CDR2 from the germline V gene are SGHDN and FVKESK. The CDR3 has 14 amino acids.

The chain carries TRBV19 and TRBJ1-1, with D possibly matching TRBD1 (5 bases). Germline V gene lookup returns CDR1 LNHDA and CDR2 SQIVND (reference sequence). V was clipped by 5 bases and J by 11 bases, with 18 bases between them. This CDR3 is built from 13 residues. The CDR3 loop reads CASSRLAAGPAFF. The CDR3 DNA is TGTGCCAGTAGTCGTCTAGCGGCGGGGCCGGCTTTCTTT.

This chain connects TRBV19 to TRBJ1-1, with 7 bases lining up with TRBD1. Per the germline V gene, CDR1 is LNHDA and CDR2 is SQIVND (reference sequence). Losses at the gene ends were 11 bases for V and 3 bases for J; bases not matched to a gene: 15. The CDR3 is made up of 15 amino acids. CDR3 in amino acids: CARYGEGARDTEAFF. Here the CDR3 DNA reads TGTGCCCGGTATGGGGAGGGGGCTCGGGACACTGAAGCTTTCTTT.

The J gene is TRBJ2-7, the V gene TRBV7-2; a weak D match, TRBD1 (5 bases). This CDR3 region has 15 residues. Trimming took off 3 bases at V and 5 bases at J, with 17 bases between the two ends. Per germline, CDR1 SGHTA and CDR2 FQGNSA. The CDR3 region is CASSLGSRDPDEQYF. CDR3 nucleotides: TGTGCCAGCAGCTTGGGTAGCAGGGATCCTGACGAGCAGTACTTC.

This clonotype was observed a single time. The CDR3 region has the DNA TGTGCCAGCAGCTTAGTCCGGGACAGCAATCAGCCCCAGCATTTT. It codes for CASSLVRDSNQPQHF. The gene calls are TRBV7-2 and TRBJ1-5, with D possibly matching TRBD1 (5 bases). Germline V lookup: CDR1 SGHTA, CDR2 FQGNSA. The V end was cut by 1 base, the J end by 1 base, with 8 bases between. CDR3 length: 15 amino acids.

This clonotype has at least ten counts. The chain uses TRBV9 and TRBJ2-3; TRBD2 matches at 11 bases. Germline V CDR1 and CDR2: SGDLS, YYNGEE. This CDR3 region has 17 residues. The trim removed 0 bases at V and 2 bases at J, leaving 5 bases unmatched. CDR3 bases: TGTGCCAGCAGCGTAGTCCCTAGCGGGGGGTCCACAGATACGCAGTATTTT. It is translated as CASSVVPSGGSTDTQYF.

This clonotype was seen ten or more times. The chain couples TRBV18 to TRBJ2-5; 8 bases are shared with TRBD2. The CDR3 is 13 residues long. Looked up from germline, CDR1 is KGHSH and CDR2 is LQKENI. With V trimmed by 6 bases and J by 3 bases, 3 bases remained unmatched. The chain's CDR3 is CASSPAGEETQYF. In nucleotides, the CDR3 is TGTGCCAGCTCTCCAGCGGGGGAAGAGACCCAGTACTTC.

V is TRBV19 and J is TRBJ1-1, with TRBD1 identical over 11 bases. CDR1 is LNHDA, CDR2 SQIVND, per germline (reference sequence). With 4 bases clipped from V and 5 bases from J, the junction kept 0 bases outside the gene matches. The CDR3 contains 13 residues. This CDR3 reads CASSRDRGTEAFF. Written as DNA, the CDR3 is TGTGCCAGTAGTAGGGACAGGGGGACTGAAGCTTTCTTT.

This rearrangement joins TRBV20-1 to TRBJ1-5; D is unclear. CDR1 is DFQATT and CDR2 is SNEGSKA in the germline V gene (reference sequence). Between the trimmed V and J ends, which lost 3 bases and 6 bases, there was a span of 12 bases. This CDR3 region has 13 residues. As DNA, the CDR3 is TGCAGTGCTAGCGGCGGGTCGGGTCAGCCCCAGCATTTT. As protein: CSASGGSGQPQHF.

On this clonotype: The junction departs from germline at one end; a sequencing error may be responsible. The rearrangement uses TRBV7-3 and TRBJ1-2, with D maybe TRBD1 (6 bases). The CDR3 has 16 amino acids. Germline CDR1 SGHTA, CDR2 FQGTGA. The CDR3 nucleotides read TGCGCCAGCAGCCAACTGACGCGACAGGCCACAAGTGGCTACACCTTC. This translates into CASSQLTRQATSGYTF. Full variable domain (remainder filled in from reference TRBV7-3 and TRBJ1-2): GAGVSQTPSNKVTEKGKYVELRCDPISGHTALYWYRQSLGQGPEFLIYFQGTGAADDSGLPNDRFFAVRPEGSVSTLKIQRTERGDSAVYLCASSQLTRQATSGYTFGSGTRLTVV.

The gene calls are TRBV5-1 and TRBJ2-7; possibly TRBD2 for D (5 bases). V was trimmed by 1 base and J by 0 bases, leaving 20 bases between them. In germline, CDR1 is SGHRS, CDR2 YFSETQ. CDR3 length: 18 residues. CDR3 sequence reads: CASSLNAWATGTSYEQYF. CDR3 in DNA: TGCGCCAGCAGCTTGAATGCGTGGGCGACGGGAACCTCCTACGAGCAGTACTTC.

This clonotype was observed a single time. The rearrangement joins TRBV9 to TRBJ2-3; D not resolved. The CDR3 runs to 15 residues. The germline V gene encodes CDR1 SGDLS and CDR2 YYNGEE. With 0 bases removed from V and 0 bases from J, the gap between germline ends came to 8 bases. The DNA for the CDR3 is TGTGCCAGCAGCGTAGGGAGCTCGAGCACAGATACGCAGTATTTT. Translation gives CASSVGSSSTDTQYF. The variable domain in full, completed from reference TRBV9 and TRBJ2-3, reads DSGVTQTPKHLITATGQRVTLRCSPRSGDLSVYWYQQSLDQGLQFLIQYYNGEERAKGNILERFSAQQFPDLHSELNLSSLELGDSALYFCASSVGSSSTDTQYFGPGTRLTVL.

The CDR3 protein is CASSFKSGGGSDTQYF. The CDR3 coding sequence is TGTGCCAGCAGCTTCAAAAGCGGGGGCGGTTCAGATACGCAGTATTTT. This chain links TRBV7-6 with TRBJ2-3; TRBD2 matches at 8 bases. Germline V CDR1 and CDR2: SGHVS, FNYEAQ. This CDR3 is built from 16 residues. The V gene end was trimmed by 3 bases and the J gene end by 4 bases; junction bases not matched to a gene: 9.

The gene calls are TRBV7-6 and TRBJ2-2; weak D call: TRBD2 (6 bases). With 0 bases removed from V and 7 bases from J, the gap between germline ends came to 12 bases. CDR1 and CDR2 (germline): SGHVS, FNYEAQ. This CDR3 is 15 amino acids long. The CDR3 spells CASSLAGGRGGELFF. For the CDR3, the DNA is TGTGCCAGCAGCTTAGCGGGAGGTCGGGGCGGGGAGCTGTTTTTT.

This clonotype has ten or more counts. This sequence joins TRBV5-5 and TRBJ2-1, with 7 bases matching TRBD1. Germline CDR1 SGHKS, CDR2 YYEKEE (reference sequence). The CDR3 totals 13 residues. The V and J ends lost 4 bases and 7 bases, in that order; junction bases with no gene match: 5. CDR3 sequence reads: CASSVGQMNEQFF. Here the CDR3 DNA reads TGTGCCAGCAGCGTGGGACAGATGAATGAGCAGTTCTTC.

This clonotype was found many times. This rearrangement joins TRBV3-1 to TRBJ1-6; a weak D match, TRBD1 (6 bases). The CDR3 consists of 16 residues. The germline V and J ends were trimmed by 4 bases and 8 bases, with 18 bases remaining between them. Germline-derived CDR1 and CDR2 are LGHDT and YNNKEL (reference sequence). CDR3 loop: CASSLRGGGSDSPLHF. The CDR3 coding sequence is TGTGCCAGCAGCCTTAGAGGAGGGGGGTCGGATTCACCCCTCCACTTT.

The chain employs TRBV7-8 and TRBJ2-7; the match to TRBD1 covers 9 bases. The V gene's germline CDR1 is SGHVS and CDR2 FQNEAQ. J lost 2 bases, V lost 3 bases, and 11 bases had no gene match. The CDR3 sequence is 17 residues long. The CDR3 DNA reads as TGTGCCAGCAGCTTGGAAGGTCGGGGACAGGGAACCTACGAGCAGTACTTC. Its protein is CASSLEGRGQGTYEQYF.

This clonotype came up many times. The chain uses TRBV10-2 and TRBJ2-7, with 11 bases that match TRBD1. The CDR3 covers 13 residues. Germline V lookup: CDR1 WSHSY, CDR2 SAAADI. The V gene end was trimmed by 5 bases and the J gene end by 4 bases; junction bases not matched to a gene: 1. The CDR3 sequence is CASSRDRGYEQYF. In DNA, the CDR3 is TGCGCCAGCAGTCGGGACAGGGGGTACGAGCAGTACTTC.

This clonotype was observed many times. The rearrangement uses TRBV18 and TRBJ2-7; the D is unclear. The V end lost 6 bases, the J end lost 2 bases, and 11 bases lay between the germline ends. The V gene's germline CDR1 is KGHSH and CDR2 LQKENI. The length of the CDR3 is 13 residues. CDR3 DNA: TGTGCCAGCTCGTCGACGGAAGCCTACGAGCAGTACTTC. It codes for CASSSTEAYEQYF.

This chain uses TRBV6-6 with TRBJ1-2, with D possibly being TRBD1 (6 bases). Germline CDR1 and CDR2: MNHNY and SVGAGI (reference sequence). The CDR3 is made up of 13 amino acids. V was pared by 6 bases and J by 0 bases, with 8 bases between. CDR3 residues: CASRDRSNYGYTF. The CDR3 nucleotides read TGTGCCAGCAGAGACAGGTCTAACTATGGCTACACCTTC.